The sequence of this T cell receptor (beta chain) was determined in a study of blood T cells in healthy people across ages. V dropped 5 bases and J dropped 2; count of bases not matched to a gene: 6. The CDR3 sequence is 13 residues long. Germline assignment: CDR1 DFQATT and CDR2 SNEGSKA (reference sequence). This clonotype has only a few counts. Its antigen is not identified. The authors ran a second PCR of roughly 6 to 12 cycles using a sample-barcoded 5' primer and a J-beta primer mix. TCRdb reprocessed the 5' RACE reads via MiXCR and lists one record per CDR3 protein. The table shows 580,000 or so distinct CDR3 sequences, with around 50% occurring only once. Findings and limits, study-wide: Aged donors had fewer naive CD4+ cells and lower diversity than long-lived donors.

J is TRBJ2-7 and V is TRBV20-1, with 7 bases identical to TRBD1. This TCR derives from a man older than 75 in good health. Sequenced material: blood. The CDR3: CSAFNTGAYEQYF. For the CDR3, the DNA is TGCAGTGCTTTCAATACAGGGGCCTACGAGCAGTACTTC.